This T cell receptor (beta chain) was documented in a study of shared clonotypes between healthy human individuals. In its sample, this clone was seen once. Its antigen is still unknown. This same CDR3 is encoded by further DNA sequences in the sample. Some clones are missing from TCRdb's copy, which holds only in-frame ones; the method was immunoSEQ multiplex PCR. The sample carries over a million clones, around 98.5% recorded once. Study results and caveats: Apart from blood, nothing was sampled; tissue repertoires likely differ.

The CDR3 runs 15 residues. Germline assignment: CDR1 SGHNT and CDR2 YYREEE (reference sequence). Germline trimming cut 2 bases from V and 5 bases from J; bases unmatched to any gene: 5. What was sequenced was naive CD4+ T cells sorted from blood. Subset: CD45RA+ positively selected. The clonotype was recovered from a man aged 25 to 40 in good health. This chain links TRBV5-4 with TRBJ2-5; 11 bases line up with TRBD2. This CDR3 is CASSLPLAGGETQYF. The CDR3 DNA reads TGTGCCAGCAGCTTACCTTTAGCGGGGGGGGAGACCCAGTACTTC. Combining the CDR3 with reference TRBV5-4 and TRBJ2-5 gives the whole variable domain ETGVTQSPTHLIKTRGQQVTLRCSSQSGHNTVSWYQQALGQGPQFIFQYYREEENGRGNFPPRFSGLQFPNYSSELNVNALELDDSALYLCASSLPLAGGETQYFGPGTRLLVL.